These 7 T cell receptor beta chains share one sample of origin, sequenced in a study of technical replicates of blood from several donors. Assay used: immunoSEQ multiplex PCR; TCRdb lists only in-frame clones, some missing. The sample records 85,000 to 100,000 clones, 95% being singletons. What was sequenced was T cells isolated from PBMCs. The receptors here all came from a human donor in good health.

V and J are TRBV7-6 and TRBJ2-1; unclear D gene. The V gene's germline CDR1 is SGHVS and CDR2 FNYEAQ. V lost 2 bases, J lost 3 bases, and 5 bases lay in between. The CDR3 is made up of 13 amino acids. CDR3 bases: TGTGCCAGCAGCTTACGAGACTACAATGAGCAGTTCTTC. It yields the protein CASSLRDYNEQFF. The whole variable domain, filled in from reference TRBV7-6 and TRBJ2-1, reads GAGVSQSPRYKVTKRGQDVALRCDPISGHVSLYWYRQALGQGPEFLTYFNYEAQQDKSGLPNDRFSAERPEGSISTLTIQRTEQRDSAMYRCASSLRDYNEQFFGPGTRLTVL.

The count of this clone is one. This chain connects TRBV28 to TRBJ2-7; 7 nucleotides match TRBD2. The CDR3 loop spans 14 amino acids. The trim removed 5 bases at V and 4 bases at J, leaving 8 bases unmatched. Germline CDR1 is MDHEN and CDR2 is SYDVKM. Written as DNA, the CDR3 is TGTGCCAGCAGTCCCTCGGCGGGAGTGTACGAGCAGTACTTC. Translation: CASSPSAGVYEQYF.

The gene calls are TRBV5-1 and TRBJ1-2; 9 bases match TRBD1. The CDR3 loop spans 14 amino acids. With V trimmed by 4 bases and J by 2 bases, 3 bases remained unmatched. Germline V CDR1 and CDR2: SGHRS, YFSETQ. The CDR3 sequence: CASSPGTGNYGYTF. The DNA of the CDR3 is TGCGCCAGCAGCCCCGGGACAGGGAACTATGGCTACACCTTC.

The V call is TRBV29-1, the J call TRBJ1-6; 8 positions agree with TRBD1. The germline gives CDR1 SQVTM, CDR2 ANQGSEA. The CDR3 extends over 13 amino acids. Unmatched junction bases numbered 6, after V lost 6 bases and J lost 8 bases. The CDR3 reads CSVGQGGDSPLHF. DNA for the CDR3: TGCAGCGTCGGACAGGGCGGGGATTCACCCCTCCACTTT. The whole variable domain, remainder taken from reference TRBV29-1 and TRBJ1-6, is SAVISQKPSRDICQRGTSLTIQCQVDSQVTMMFWYRQQPGQSLTLIATANQGSEATYESGFVIDKFPISRPNLTFSTLTVSNMSPEDSSIYLCSVGQGGDSPLHFGNGTRLTVT.

This chain connects TRBV11-2 to TRBJ2-3; tentatively, D is TRBD2 (5 bases). The CDR3 has 14 amino acids. Trimming shortened V by 5 bases and J by 3 bases, and 12 bases separated the two germline ends. The V gene's germline CDR1 is SGHAT and CDR2 FQNNGV. CDR3 sequence reads: CASSNRRGTDTQYF. The DNA for the CDR3 is TGTGCCAGCAGCAATCGGCGCGGGACAGATACGCAGTATTTT.

J is TRBJ2-7 and V is TRBV6-5; 8 bases agree with TRBD2. The V gene end was trimmed by 6 bases and the J gene end by 5 bases; junction bases not matched to a gene: 9. The CDR3 length is 14 residues. CDR1 MNHEY and CDR2 SVGAGI come from the germline V gene. The CDR3 coding sequence is TGTGCCAGCAGGTCCGCGGGACTAGAGCACGAGCAGTACTTC. It translates to CASRSAGLEHEQYF.

The V gene is TRBV5-1, the J gene TRBJ1-2; D may be TRBD1 (5 bases). Germline CDR1 SGHRS, CDR2 YFSETQ. Trimming stripped 0 bases from V and 5 bases from J, with 14 bases between. This CDR3 spans 15 amino acids. CDR3 nucleotide sequence: TGCGCCAGCAGCTTGGACTCGCAGGGTGGTTATGGCTACACCTTC. Translation gives CASSLDSQGGYGYTF. Full variable domain (remainder filled in from reference TRBV5-1 and TRBJ1-2): KAGVTQTPRYLIKTRGQQVTLSCSPISGHRSVSWYQQTPGQGLQFLFEYFSETQRNKGNFPGRFSGRQFSNSRSEMNVSTLELGDSALYLCASSLDSQGGYGYTFGSGTRLTVV.